Sequencing of this T cell receptor (beta chain) was carried out in a study of cytomegalovirus exposure and HLA in healthy donors. Produced via immunoSEQ multiplex PCR; TCRdb's table is partial and in-frame only. This sample has 110,000 or so clones, with roughly 88% found just once. As regards this clone: Its antigen is undetermined.

Germline-derived CDR1 and CDR2 are SGHNT and YYREEE (reference sequence). V gave up 7 bases and J gave up 0 bases, with 7 bases separating them. CDR3 length equals 12 residues. Points from the study as a whole: Reports described diagnosis of cytomegalovirus status by the classifier as highly specific and sensitive.

This TCR derives from a man between 18 and 35 years old in good health and CMV-seronegative. The sample consisted of PBMCs. The V call is TRBV5-4, the J call TRBJ2-5; D gene ambiguous. CDR3 in DNA: TGTGCCAGCGGGCAGGACCAAGAGACCCAGTACTTC. Translation gives CASGQDQETQYF. The variable domain in full, with the rest retrieved from reference TRBV5-4 and TRBJ2-5, is ETGVTQSPTHLIKTRGQQVTLRCSSQSGHNTVSWYQQALGQGPQFIFQYYREEENGRGNFPPRFSGLQFPNYSSELNVNALELDDSALYLCASGQDQETQYFGPGTRLLVL.